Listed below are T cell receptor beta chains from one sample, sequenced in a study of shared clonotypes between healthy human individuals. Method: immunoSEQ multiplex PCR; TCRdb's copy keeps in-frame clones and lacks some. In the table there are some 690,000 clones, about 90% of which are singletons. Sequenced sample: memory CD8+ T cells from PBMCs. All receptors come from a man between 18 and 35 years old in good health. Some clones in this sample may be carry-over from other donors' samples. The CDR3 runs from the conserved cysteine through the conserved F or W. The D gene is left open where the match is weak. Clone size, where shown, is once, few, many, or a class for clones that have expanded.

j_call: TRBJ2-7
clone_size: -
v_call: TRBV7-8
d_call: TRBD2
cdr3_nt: TGTGCCAGCAGCTTACTAGCGGGGACCTCGAACGAGCAGTACTTC
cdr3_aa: CASSLLAGTSNEQYF

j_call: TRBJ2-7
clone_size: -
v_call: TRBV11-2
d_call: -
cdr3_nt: TGTGCCAGCAGCGAGGAGGGGTTTCGCTACGAGCAGTACTTC
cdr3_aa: CASSEEGFRYEQYF

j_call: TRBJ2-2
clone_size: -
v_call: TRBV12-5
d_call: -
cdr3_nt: TGTGCTAGTGCCCCCCCGAGGGGAACGAACACCGGGGAGCTGTTTTTT
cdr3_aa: CASAPPRGTNTGELFF

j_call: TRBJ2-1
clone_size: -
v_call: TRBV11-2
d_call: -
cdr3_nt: TGTGCCAGCAGCTTAGGGCCAGGGCCTACCTCATACAATGAGCAGTTCTTC
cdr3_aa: CASSLGPGPTSYNEQFF

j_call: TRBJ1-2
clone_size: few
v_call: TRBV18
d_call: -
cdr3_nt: TGTGCCAGCTCACCACATCCAACCACGATTAGCTATGGCTACACCTTC
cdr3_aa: CASSPHPTTISYGYTF

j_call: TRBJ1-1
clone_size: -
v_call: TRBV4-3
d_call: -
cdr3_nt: TGCGCCAGCAGCCCACGCCGGGCCTCGATTATGCAAGCTTTCTTT
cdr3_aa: CASSPRRASIMQAFF

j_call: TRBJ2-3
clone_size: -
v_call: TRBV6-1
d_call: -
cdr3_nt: TGTGCCAGCAGTGTTCCTAGATCTAGCACAGATACGCAGTATTTT
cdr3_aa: CASSVPRSSTDTQYF

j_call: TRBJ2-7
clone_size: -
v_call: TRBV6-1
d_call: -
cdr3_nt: TGTGCCAGCAGTGAAGTAGGGGAAGCCTCCTACGAGCAGTACTTC
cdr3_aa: CASSEVGEASYEQYF

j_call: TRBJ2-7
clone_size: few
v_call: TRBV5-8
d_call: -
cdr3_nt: TGTGCCAGCAGCTTGGAGAGCTCCTACGAGCAGTACTTC
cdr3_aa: CASSLESSYEQYF

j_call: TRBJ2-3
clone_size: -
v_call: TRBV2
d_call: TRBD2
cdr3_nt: TGTGCCAGCCATAGCGGGAGGAATGGAGATACGCAGTATTTT
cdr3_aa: CASHSGRNGDTQYF